This TCR beta chain was documented in a study of blood T cells in healthy people across ages. Germline V CDR1 and CDR2: SGHTA, FQGNSA. V was trimmed by 5 bases and J by 3 bases, leaving 11 bases between them. CDR3 length: 14 residues. Whole-study findings and limits: Any conclusive comparison of naive versus antigen-experienced cells was prevented by using unsorted PBMCs.

Points on this clonotype: The antigen remains unidentified.

Staff drew ten milliliters of peripheral blood from each donor. With a J-beta primer mix and a sample-barcoded 5' primer, a second PCR ran about 7 to 12 cycles. Each TCR beta cDNA got a 12-nucleotide random molecular identifier. TCRdb redid the calling of the 5' RACE reads with MiXCR, one entry per CDR3 protein. The sample comprises about 900,000 distinct CDR3 sequences, approximately 59% of which are singletons, and about 30% rests with the top ten. Sequenced: blood. The chain has TRBV7-2 and TRBJ2-1, with D perhaps being TRBD1 or TRBD2 (5 bases each). This receptor was identified in a man aged 25 to 40 in good health. The CDR3 loop reads CASSTGALYNEQFF. CDR3 sequence (DNA): TGTGCCAGCAGCACCGGGGCTCTCTACAATGAGCAGTTCTTC. Variable domain in full (rest from reference TRBV7-2 and TRBJ2-1): GAGVSQSPSNKVTEKGKDVELRCDPISGHTALYWYRQSLGQGLEFLIYFQGNSAPDKSGLPSDRFSAERTGGSVSTLTIQRTQQEDSAVYLCASSTGALYNEQFFGPGTRLTVL.